This T cell receptor beta chain comes out of a study of T cell responses to AZD1222 COVID-19 vaccine. About the study: Recipients boosted at about 4 weeks or about 12 weeks are pooled.

The study, taken as a whole, reports: The donor cohort was predominantly white British with a female majority, and clonal diversity may have been underestimated.

CDR1 is KGHSH, CDR2 LQKENI, per germline. Trimming stripped 2 bases from V and 7 bases from J, with 12 bases between. The CDR3 extends over 14 amino acids. Assay used: immunoSEQ multiplex PCR; TCRdb lists only in-frame clones, some missing. Among roughly 120,000 clones listed, 88% were seen once. About this clone itself: Its antigen is undetermined.

This TCR was sampled from an adult in good health. The material was peripheral blood, obtained on day 0 of AZD1222 vaccination. V and J are TRBV18 and TRBJ2-4; TRBD2 is a possible D gene (5 bases). The CDR3 here is CASSPGVLGNIQYF. The CDR3 bases are TGTGCCAGCTCACCAGGGGTACTAGGGAACATTCAGTACTTC.